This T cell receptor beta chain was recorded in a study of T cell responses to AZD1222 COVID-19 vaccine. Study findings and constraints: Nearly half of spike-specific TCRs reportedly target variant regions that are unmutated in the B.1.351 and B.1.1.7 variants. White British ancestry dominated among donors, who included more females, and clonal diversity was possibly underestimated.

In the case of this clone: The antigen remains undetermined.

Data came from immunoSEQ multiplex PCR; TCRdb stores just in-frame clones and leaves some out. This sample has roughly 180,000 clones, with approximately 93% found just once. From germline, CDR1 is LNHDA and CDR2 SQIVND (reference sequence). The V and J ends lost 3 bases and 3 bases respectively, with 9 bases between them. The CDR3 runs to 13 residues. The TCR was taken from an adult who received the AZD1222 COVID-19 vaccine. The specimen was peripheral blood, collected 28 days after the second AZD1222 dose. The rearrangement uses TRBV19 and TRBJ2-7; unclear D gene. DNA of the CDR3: TGTGCCAGTAGTATCGACTCCCTCTACGAGCAGTACTTC. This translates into CASSIDSLYEQYF.